Presented here are 31 T cell receptor beta chains from one specimen sequenced in a study of T-cell reconstitution after alpha-beta-depleted transplantation in children (dated by TCRdb to the mid-2010s). Libraries were constructed by PCR. For sequencing, an Illumina HiSeq 2500 was employed. TCR libraries were prepared with molecular barcoding, using unique molecular identifiers to normalize TCRbeta repertoire quantification. TCRdb redid the processing of the public reads, applying fastp at Q25 and MiXCR, and retained in-frame beta chains. Entries are consolidated by CDR3 protein sequence, retaining the most common genes and DNA. The sample contains almost 500,000 distinct CDR3 sequences, under 15% of them found a single time. The top ten clonotypes cover roughly 5.4% of the sample. Material: PBMCs from the stem cell graft donor, obtained from the stem cell graft. These receptors were collected from a human donor who donated a stem cell graft to a child with combined immunodeficiency.

Points on this clonotype: With a much larger clone just one base away, this may be a read error. The chain couples TRBV6-2 or TRBV6-3 to TRBJ2-1, with D unresolved. Trimming stripped 1 base from V and 0 bases from J, with 1 base between. CDR1 is MNHEY and CDR2 is SVGEGT in the germline V gene. This CDR3 is 13 amino acids long. CDR3 DNA: TGTGCCAGCAGTTACTGCTCCTACAATGAGCAGTTCTTC. Translation: CASSYCSYNEQFF.

This clonotype was counted between two and nine times. V and J are TRBV4-3 and TRBJ2-7, with TRBD1 identical over 8 bases. CDR3 length: 15 residues. Germline V lookup: CDR1 LGHNA, CDR2 YSLEER. The trim removed 2 bases at V and 8 bases at J, leaving 11 bases unmatched. CDR3 nucleotide sequence: TGCGCCAGCAGCCAACAGTCAGGGGGCGCAACTCAGCAGTACTTC. This encodes CASSQQSGGATQQYF.

In its sample, this clonotype was seen a few times. The chain has TRBV12-3 or TRBV12-4 and TRBJ2-6; D gene unclear. CDR3 length: 16 amino acids. Trimming left V 1 base short and J 1 base short, with 8 bases between. The CDR3 loop reads CASSLGALSGANVLTF. The CDR3 nucleotides are TGTGCCAGCAGTTTAGGCGCCCTATCTGGGGCCAACGTCCTGACTTTC.

This clonotype was observed a handful of times. The rearrangement links TRBV20-1 to TRBJ2-3; tentative D call: TRBD2 (5 bases). Germline V gene sequence: CDR1 DFQATT, CDR2 SNEGSKA (reference sequence). Trimming removed 7 bases from V and 0 bases from J, with 14 bases in between. The CDR3 totals 14 residues. The CDR3 is CSVQSAGSTDTQYF. For the CDR3, the DNA is TGCAGTGTCCAATCTGCGGGCAGCACAGATACGCAGTATTTT.

This clonotype has more than one count but fewer than ten. This chain uses TRBV6-5 with TRBJ2-3; TRBD1 might be the D (6 bases). This CDR3 has 16 residues. Germline V gives CDR1 MNHEY, CDR2 SVGAGI. V was trimmed by 4 bases and J by 2 bases, leaving 16 bases between them. The CDR3 here is CASSFLGGGPTDTQYF. The CDR3 nucleotides are TGTGCCAGCAGTTTTCTTGGGGGCGGCCCCACAGATACGCAGTATTTT.

This clonotype was detected ten times or more. The gene calls are TRBV7-9 and TRBJ2-5; D unclear. Germline loops: CDR1 SEHNR, CDR2 FQNEAQ (reference sequence). With 5 bases removed from V and 1 base from J, the gap between germline ends came to 11 bases. This CDR3 spans 14 amino acids. CDR3 coding DNA: TGTGCCAGCAGCCCCACGATGAGCCAAGAGACCCAGTACTTC. Its protein product is CASSPTMSQETQYF.

The chain is built from TRBV13 and TRBJ2-7; TRBD2 matches 10 bases. After removal of 6 bases from V and 3 bases from J, the junction contained 8 bases not matched to a gene. Germline lookup yields CDR1 PRHDT and CDR2 FYEKMQ (reference sequence). The CDR3 contains 15 residues. The CDR3 spells CASSDSIAGGYEQYF. DNA for the CDR3: TGTGCCAGCAGTGATTCAATAGCGGGAGGCTACGAGCAGTACTTC.

The genes are TRBV12-3 or TRBV12-4 and TRBJ2-3; D possibly corresponds to TRBD2 (6 bases). This CDR3 has 13 amino acids. With 7 bases removed from V and 2 bases from J, the gap between germline ends came to 10 bases. The CDR3 loop is CASIRGNTDTQYF. CDR3 DNA: TGTGCCAGCATTCGGGGGAACACAGATACGCAGTATTTT.

This rearrangement joins TRBV12-3 or TRBV12-4 to TRBJ2-1; 14 positions agree with TRBD2. The CDR3 length is 16 residues. After removal of 5 bases from V and 6 bases from J, the junction contained 6 bases not matched to a gene. CDR3 coding DNA: TGTGCCAGCAGTGGGGTGACTAGCGGGAGGGCCAATGAGCAGTTCTTC. Translated: CASSGVTSGRANEQFF.

The chain has TRBV5-5 and TRBJ1-2; TRBD1 agrees at 7 bases. This CDR3 is 14 amino acids long. The germline CDR1 and CDR2 sequences are SGHKS and YYEKEE (reference sequence). V lost 4 bases and J lost 3; bases outside the gene matches: 6. The CDR3 DNA reads as TGTGCCAGCAGCGCAGGGGGTGCAGACTATGGCTACACCTTC. This encodes CASSAGGADYGYTF. Full variable domain (remainder filled in from reference TRBV5-5 and TRBJ1-2): DAGVTQSPTHLIKTRGQQVTLRCSPISGHKSVSWYQQVLGQGPQFIFQYYEKEERGRGNFPDRFSARQFPNYSSELNVNALLLGDSALYLCASSAGGADYGYTFGSGTRLTVV.

The V gene is TRBV7-9, the J gene TRBJ2-1; 10 nucleotides agree with TRBD2. Germline assignment: CDR1 SEHNR and CDR2 FQNEAQ (reference sequence). This CDR3 has 17 amino acids. Germline trimming cut 2 bases from V and 9 bases from J; bases unmatched to any gene: 13. This CDR3 reads CASSLTVPAGGEGEQFF. The CDR3 nucleotides read TGTGCCAGCAGCTTAACCGTCCCAGCGGGAGGGGAAGGTGAGCAGTTCTTC.

This clonotype was seen a few times. The chain has TRBV2 and TRBJ2-7, with TRBD2 identical over 7 bases. This CDR3 has 16 residues. The V segment lost 0 bases and the J segment 2 bases; nucleotides outside the gene matches: 7. The germline V gene encodes CDR1 SNHLY and CDR2 FYNNEI. The CDR3 DNA follows: TGTGCCAGCAGTGAAGCGGTACTAGCGTTTACCTACGAGCAGTACTTC. It translates to CASSEAVLAFTYEQYF. Together with reference TRBV2 and TRBJ2-7, the CDR3 gives the full variable domain: EPEVTQTPSHQVTQMGQEVILRCVPISNHLYFYWYRQILGQKVEFLVSFYNNEISEKSEIFDDQFSVERPDGSNFTLKIRSTKLEDSAMYFCASSEAVLAFTYEQYFGPGTRLTVT.

This clonotype was counted between two and nine times. The chain employs TRBV3-1 and TRBJ2-3, with unresolved D. Germline V lookup: CDR1 LGHDT, CDR2 YNNKEL (reference sequence). The CDR3 sequence is 13 residues long. The V gene lost 1 base and the J gene lost 4 bases, with 6 bases spanning the gap. CDR3 sequence reads: CASSQVSPDTQYF. CDR3 nucleotide sequence: TGTGCCAGCAGCCAAGTTAGCCCAGATACGCAGTATTTT.

V usage is TRBV12-3 or TRBV12-4 and J usage is TRBJ1-5; 7 positions match TRBD1. V was pared by 4 bases and J by 1 base, with 4 bases of the junction left unmatched. The CDR3 covers 15 residues. CDR3 protein: CASSSRDRSNQPQHF. The DNA for the CDR3 is TGTGCCAGCAGTTCCCGGGACAGAAGCAATCAGCCCCAGCATTTT.

This rearrangement joins TRBV27 to TRBJ1-1; 7 nucleotides align to TRBD1. With V trimmed by 5 bases and J by 4 bases, 16 bases remained unmatched. The CDR3 runs 17 residues. CDR1 and CDR2 from the germline V gene are MNHEY and SMNVEV (reference sequence). Written as DNA, the CDR3 is TGTGCCAGCAGTCCCCCCCCGAGACAGGGTAGATTCACTGAAGCTTTCTTT. It is translated as CASSPPPRQGRFTEAFF.

This clonotype was seen a few times. The chain uses TRBV20-1 and TRBJ1-3; D perhaps matches TRBD1 (5 bases). The CDR3 covers 13 residues. Germline CDR1 DFQATT, CDR2 SNEGSKA (reference sequence). V was shortened by 3 bases and J by 1 base, with 7 bases between the two germline ends. In DNA, the CDR3 is TGCAGTGCTAGTTGGGGGTCTGGAAACACCATATATTTT. Residues: CSASWGSGNTIYF.

This clonotype was counted only a few times. The CDR3 region has the DNA TGTGCCAGCAGCCTGATATCGTCCGAGCAGTACTTC. Amino acid sequence: CASSLISSEQYF. The gene calls are TRBV5-6 and TRBJ2-7; no firm D call. The V end was cut by 4 bases, the J end by 6 bases, with 11 bases between. This CDR3 is 12 amino acids long. Germline assignment: CDR1 SGHDT and CDR2 YYEEEE.

The rearrangement links TRBV29-1 to TRBJ2-2; 13 bases map to TRBD2. J lost 2 bases, V lost 4 bases, and 4 bases had no gene match. CDR1 and CDR2 (germline): SQVTM, ANQGSEA. The CDR3 has 16 amino acids. CDR3 nucleotide sequence: TGCAGCGTTGGGGGACTAGCGGGACCTAACACCGGGGAGCTGTTTTTT. Residues: CSVGGLAGPNTGELFF.

This clonotype was recorded at least ten times. This chain connects TRBV4-2 to TRBJ1-5; D remains ambiguous. V was trimmed by 5 bases and J by 1 base, leaving 9 bases between them. This CDR3 has 14 residues. Germline V gives CDR1 LGHNA, CDR2 YNFKEQ. CDR3 coding DNA: TGTGCCAGCAGCGGAGACGGGAGCAATCAGCCCCAGCATTTT. Translated, it gives CASSGDGSNQPQHF.

The genes are TRBV5-1 and TRBJ2-7; no definite D call. The CDR3 is made up of 13 amino acids. The V gene lost 0 bases and the J gene lost 6 bases, with 10 bases spanning the gap. Germline-derived CDR1 and CDR2 are SGHRS and YFSETQ. The CDR3 region has the DNA TGCGCCAGCAGCTTGGTCGAGGCCTCCGAGCAGTACTTC. Amino acid sequence: CASSLVEASEQYF.

This chain connects TRBV12-3 or TRBV12-4 to TRBJ1-2; D unresolved. Between the trimmed V and J ends, which lost 5 bases and 4 bases, there was a span of 17 bases. CDR3 length: 15 amino acids. CDR3 loop: CASSTGKTSGYGYTF. The CDR3 DNA reads TGTGCCAGCAGTACGGGGAAAACGTCCGGCTATGGCTACACCTTC.

This clonotype occurred a few times. The J gene is TRBJ2-3, the V gene TRBV18, with 9 bases that match TRBD2. Unmatched junction bases numbered 9, after V lost 0 bases and J lost 5 bases. The CDR3 extends over 17 amino acids. CDR1 KGHSH and CDR2 LQKENI come from the germline V gene. Here the CDR3 DNA reads TGTGCCAGCTCACCACCAGGTAGCGGGAGTGGCGTAGATACGCAGTATTTT. It codes for CASSPPGSGSGVDTQYF.

This clonotype was picked up a small number of times. This chain joins TRBV30 and TRBJ1-3, with D uncertain. CDR1 and CDR2 from the germline V gene are GTSNPN and SVGIG (reference sequence). The length of the CDR3 is 13 residues. Trimming left V 2 bases short and J 2 bases short, with 7 bases between. CDR3 nucleotide sequence: TGTGCCTGGAGTTCTTCACCTGGAAACACCATATATTTT. Encoded protein: CAWSSSPGNTIYF.

V and J are TRBV7-3 and TRBJ2-1; D might be TRBD2 (6 bases). V was pared by 5 bases and J by 9 bases, with 17 bases between. CDR3 size: 14 residues. Per germline, CDR1 SGHTA and CDR2 FQGTGA. The CDR3 nucleotides are TGTGCCAGCAGCCTCGAGACTGGGGGGAGTGAGCAGTTCTTC. Translated, it gives CASSLETGGSEQFF.

There are a few counts of this clonotype. The rearrangement links TRBV7-9 to TRBJ1-1; TRBD1 might be the D (5 bases). Deletions cut 1 base from V and 1 base from J, with 16 bases between. CDR1 and CDR2 (germline): SEHNR, FQNEAQ (reference sequence). The length of the CDR3 is 17 residues. The CDR3 coding sequence is TGTGCCAGCAGCTTAGAGGCCTGGGGCCGGGCGAACACTGAAGCTTTCTTT. Its translation: CASSLEAWGRANTEAFF.

This clonotype was counted between two and nine times. This chain joins TRBV5-1 and TRBJ2-2, with 7 positions matching TRBD2. J lost 0 bases, V lost 0 bases, and 2 bases had no gene match. This CDR3 comprises 16 residues. Germline CDR1 and CDR2: SGHRS and YFSETQ. In DNA, the CDR3 is TGCGCCAGCAGCTTGGGGGGACTACCGAACACCGGGGAGCTGTTTTTT. Translated, it gives CASSLGGLPNTGELFF.

CDR3 loop: CASSLDGWTEAFF. The CDR3 bases are TGTGCCAGCAGTTTGGACGGGTGGACTGAAGCTTTCTTT. The rearrangement joins TRBV27 to TRBJ1-1; D gene unclear. Germline loops: CDR1 MNHEY, CDR2 SMNVEV (reference sequence). The V end lost 3 bases, the J end lost 5 bases, and 10 bases lay between the germline ends. The CDR3 extends over 13 amino acids.

The chain combines TRBV7-9 with TRBJ2-5; tentatively, D is TRBD2 (5 bases). The CDR3 is 12 amino acids. The V gene lost 0 bases and the J gene lost 7 bases, with 6 bases spanning the gap. Germline V gives CDR1 SEHNR, CDR2 FQNEAQ (reference sequence). CDR3 residues: CASSLAEGTQYF. Written as DNA, the CDR3 is TGTGCCAGCAGCTTAGCTGAGGGGACCCAGTACTTC.

This clonotype was seen many times. The J gene is TRBJ2-2, the V gene TRBV9; D remains unclear. Trimming cost V 0 bases and J 8 bases, with 11 bases left between them. The germline V gene has CDR1 SGDLS and CDR2 YYNGEE. This CDR3 has 14 amino acids. The CDR3 sequence: CASSVARTGGELFF. The CDR3 region has the DNA TGTGCCAGCAGCGTAGCTCGCACCGGGGGGGAGCTGTTTTTT. The full variable domain, rest sourced from reference TRBV9 and TRBJ2-2, is DSGVTQTPKHLITATGQRVTLRCSPRSGDLSVYWYQQSLDQGLQFLIQYYNGEERAKGNILERFSAQQFPDLHSELNLSSLELGDSALYFCASSVARTGGELFFGEGSRLTVL.

This sequence joins TRBV25-1 and TRBJ2-3; TRBD2 aligns across 7 bases. The germline V gene has CDR1 MGHDK and CDR2 SYGVNS. J gave up 2 bases and V 10 bases, and 9 bases lay outside the gene matches. This CDR3 contains 14 residues. Here the CDR3 DNA reads TGTGCCAATCAAGCGGGATCAACCACAGATACGCAGTATTTT. It encodes CANQAGSTTDTQYF.

This clonotype appeared a few times. The rearrangement uses TRBV29-1 and TRBJ2-2, with 10 bases aligning to TRBD2. The CDR3 has 13 amino acids. The junction had 2 bases not matched to a gene; V was cut back by 4 bases and J by 6 bases. Germline-derived CDR1 and CDR2 are SQVTM and ANQGSEA. CDR3 loop: CSVGGLAAGELFF. CDR3 DNA sequence: TGCAGCGTTGGTGGACTAGCGGCCGGGGAGCTGTTTTTT.